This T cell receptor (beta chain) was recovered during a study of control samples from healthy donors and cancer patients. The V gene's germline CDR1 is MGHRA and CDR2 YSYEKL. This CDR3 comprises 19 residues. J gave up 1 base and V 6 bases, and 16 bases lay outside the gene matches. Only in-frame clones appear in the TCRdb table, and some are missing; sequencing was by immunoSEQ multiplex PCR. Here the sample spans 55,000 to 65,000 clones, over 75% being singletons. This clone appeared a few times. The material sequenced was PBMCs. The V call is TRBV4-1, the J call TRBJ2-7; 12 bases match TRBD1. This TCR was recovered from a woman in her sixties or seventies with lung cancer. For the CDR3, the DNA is TGCGCCAGCAGACGAGACCGGGACAGGGGGCGTGGGGAGTCCTACGAGCAGTACTTC. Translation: CASRRDRDRGRGESYEQYF.